This T cell receptor beta chain was identified in a study of tissue T cells after allogeneic stem cell transplantation (dated by TCRdb to 2021 to 2024). Regarding the complete study: For tissues with multiple samples, a pathologist reviewed H&E sections and gave sequencing priority to samples with histologically apparent lymphocytes. The human arm was conducted as a prospective observational study, and neither blinding nor randomization was performed. The study profiled TCR beta repertoires across many tissues from research autopsies of patients with and without GVHD, plus mouse models of GVHD. Beyond this particular receptor, the publication reports: Only a few T cell clones appeared in more than one patient, yet motif-based clustering showed tissue-specific repertoire signatures that were shared between patients. Within patients, how anatomically similar the tissues were was a key factor in shaping TCR repertoire composition, regardless of disease or transplant status. Sampling depth was acknowledged as a limitation, and the patient cohort was both small and clinically heterogeneous. Which tissue TCRs were alloreactive or antigen-specific was not determined in the study, and some of the clones might have been host cells that persisted. Blood and spleen T cells captured only a limited portion of the TCR repertoire detected in tissues, in both patients and mice. For the non-GVHD comparator patients, no blood samples were available.

Worth noting for this clone: The antigen it recognizes is unknown. Base qualities are missing; no much larger clone stands one base away.

Reading the germline V gene (reference sequence) gives CDR1 LNHNV and CDR2 YYDKDF. The germline ends are 14 bases apart after V is trimmed by 0 bases and J by 5 bases. From the cysteine up to the phenylalanine, the CDR3 has a length of 15 residues. Only the CDR3 DNA stays, 45 bases, in frame from base 1. The intended sense of this specimen's time point label: human tissue collected at research (rapid) autopsy. For comparison, three non-HCT patients with other cancers were selected retrospectively, each having at least five GI tract samples and no known GI disease at death. Autopsy tissues included GI sites from esophagus to rectum, liver, skin and lymphoid organs including spleen, after a median post-mortem interval of approximately 10 hours. Autopsy specimens were bisected, with one portion flash-frozen in liquid nitrogen and the rest formalin-fixed; GI outer muscle layers were removed. To extract genomic DNA from frozen tissues, either the Mag-Bind Blood & Tissue DNA HDQ 96 Kit on a Chemagic 360 or the DNeasy Blood & Tissue Kit was used. Because of concern about red blood cell contamination, extracted DNA was further purified using the Genomic DNA Clean & Concentrator-25 kit.

The library came from the immunoSEQ multiplex PCR assay. Adaptive Biotechnologies performed TCRbeta CDR3 sequencing at survey depth and reported CDR3 sequences, V/J genes, productive frequency, and template counts. Amplification of TCR beta CDR3 regions was performed from genomic DNA rather than from RNA. Under the source paper's analysis protocol: Jensen-Shannon divergence served to quantify pairwise repertoire overlap between tissues, with 0 meaning identical and 1 meaning complete divergence. Tissues were grouped by single-linkage agglomerative hierarchical clustering of pairwise JSD values, and the clustering results were shown as dendrograms. All patient samples were analyzed with GLIPH2 using simulation_depth 1000, kmer_min_depth 3 and cdr3_length_cutoff 8, and only groups containing more than two unique CDR3s were kept. A standardized tissue-overlap score was calculated by extrapolating Jaccard GLIPH-group overlap across patients to a standard repertoire size of 1000 clones. To look at how diversity was associated with clinical or experimental variables, linear mixed-effect models were used, with tissue treated as a fixed effect and individual treated as a random effect. TCRdb mirrors the immuneACCESS table, restricted to in-frame sequences. Some clones are absent from its copies; in checked studies, under half trace to an unresolved V gene, and the reason for the others is unknown. The DNA was the basis for D and trimming; V, J and clone size are from that table. Within this sample are around 3,400 clones, with roughly 70% of them counted one time only. Jointly, the top ten make up about 17% of the sample.

The sequence was obtained from a male donor aged 60 or over with lung cancer. The chain is encoded by TRBV15 joined to TRBJ2-7; tentative D gene TRBD2, with 6 bases matching. The sample consisted of tissue from the right colon, taken at autopsy. The encoded CDR3 is CATSRDLSGAHEQYF. The base sequence is TGTGCCACCAGCAGAGATCTCTCGGGAGCCCACGAGCAGTACTTC.